A selection of T cell receptor beta chains follows, all from one sample in a study of cytomegalovirus exposure and HLA in healthy donors. Measured with immunoSEQ multiplex PCR; TCRdb has only the in-frame clones, and not every one. The table shows 120,000 to 150,000 clones, with approximately 78% occurring only once. Material for sequencing was PBMCs. The receptors stem from a middle-aged woman in good health and CMV-seropositive. The CDR3 runs from the conserved cysteine through the conserved F or W.

V gene	J gene	CDR3 protein
TRBV7-6	TRBJ2-3	CASSLGRDTQYF
TRBV28	TRBJ1-3	CASSFRGYRNTIYF
TRBV2	TRBJ1-1	CASLNGRTEAFF
TRBV4-1	TRBJ2-5	CASSQEAGGFRETQYF
TRBV28	TRBJ2-7	CASRKGAGSYEQYF
TRBV19	TRBJ2-1	CASSLGISGGYNEQFF
TRBV28	TRBJ1-2	CASSPPGPNYGYTF
TRBV10-3	TRBJ1-1	CAISDRGNTEAFF
TRBV28	TRBJ2-7	CASSPTGPVSYEQYF
TRBV28	TRBJ1-3	CASNFGGRPYSGNTIYF